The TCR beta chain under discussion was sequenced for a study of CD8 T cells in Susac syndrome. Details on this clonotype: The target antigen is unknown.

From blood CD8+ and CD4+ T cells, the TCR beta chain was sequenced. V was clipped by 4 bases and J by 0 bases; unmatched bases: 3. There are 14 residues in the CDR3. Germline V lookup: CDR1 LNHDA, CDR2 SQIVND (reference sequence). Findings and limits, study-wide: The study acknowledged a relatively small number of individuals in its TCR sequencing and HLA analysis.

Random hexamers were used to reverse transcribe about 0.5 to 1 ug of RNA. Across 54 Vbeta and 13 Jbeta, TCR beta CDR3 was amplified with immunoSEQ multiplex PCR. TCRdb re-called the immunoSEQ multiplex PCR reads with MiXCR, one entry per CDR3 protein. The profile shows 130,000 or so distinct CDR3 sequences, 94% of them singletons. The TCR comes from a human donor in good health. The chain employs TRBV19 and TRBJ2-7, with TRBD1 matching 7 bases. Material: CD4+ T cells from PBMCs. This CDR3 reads CASSKGQSSYEQYF. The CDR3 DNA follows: TGTGCCAGTAGTAAGGGACAGAGCTCCTACGAGCAGTACTTC. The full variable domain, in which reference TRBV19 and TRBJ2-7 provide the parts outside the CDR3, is DGGITQSPKYLFRKEGQNVTLSCEQNLNHDAMYWYRQDPGQGLRLIYYSQIVNDFQKGDIAEGYSVSREKKESFPLTVTSAQKNPTAFYLCASSKGQSSYEQYFGPGTRLTVT.